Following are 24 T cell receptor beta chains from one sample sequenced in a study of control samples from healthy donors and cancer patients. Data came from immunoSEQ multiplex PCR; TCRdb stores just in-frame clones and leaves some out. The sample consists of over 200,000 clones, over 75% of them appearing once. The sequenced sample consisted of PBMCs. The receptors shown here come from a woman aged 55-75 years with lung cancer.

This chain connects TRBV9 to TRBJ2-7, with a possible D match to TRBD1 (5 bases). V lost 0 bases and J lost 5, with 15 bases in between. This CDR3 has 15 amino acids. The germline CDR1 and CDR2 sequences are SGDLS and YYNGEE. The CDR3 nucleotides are TGTGCCAGCAGCGTAGACAATGGGGCGCGTCACGAGCAGTACTTC. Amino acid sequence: CASSVDNGARHEQYF. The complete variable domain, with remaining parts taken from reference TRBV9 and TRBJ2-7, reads DSGVTQTPKHLITATGQRVTLRCSPRSGDLSVYWYQQSLDQGLQFLIQYYNGEERAKGNILERFSAQQFPDLHSELNLSSLELGDSALYFCASSVDNGARHEQYFGPGTRLTVT.

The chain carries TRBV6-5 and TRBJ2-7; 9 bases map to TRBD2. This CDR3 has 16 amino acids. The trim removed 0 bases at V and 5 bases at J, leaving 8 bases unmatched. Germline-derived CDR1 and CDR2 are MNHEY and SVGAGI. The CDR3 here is CASSYSFSSGIHEQYF. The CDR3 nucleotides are TGTGCCAGCAGTTACTCCTTTTCTAGCGGGATCCACGAGCAGTACTTC.

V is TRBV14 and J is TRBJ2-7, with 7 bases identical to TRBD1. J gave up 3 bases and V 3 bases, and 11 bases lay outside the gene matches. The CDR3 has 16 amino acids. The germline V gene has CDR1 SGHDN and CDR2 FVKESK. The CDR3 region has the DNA TGTGCCAGCAGCCAGGCGGACAGGACTCTTTACTACGAGCAGTACTTC. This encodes CASSQADRTLYYEQYF.

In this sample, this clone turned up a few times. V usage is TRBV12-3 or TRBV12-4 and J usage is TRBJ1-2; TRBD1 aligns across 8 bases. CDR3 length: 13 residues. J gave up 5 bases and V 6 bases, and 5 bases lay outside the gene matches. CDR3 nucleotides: TGTGCCAGCAGCCCACAGGGGGGATATGGCTACACCTTC. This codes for CASSPQGGYGYTF.

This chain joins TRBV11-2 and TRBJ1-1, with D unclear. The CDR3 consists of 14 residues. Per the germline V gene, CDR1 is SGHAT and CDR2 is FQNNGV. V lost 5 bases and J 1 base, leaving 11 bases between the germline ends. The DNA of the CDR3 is TGTGCCAGCAGCGGTGGACGGGCGAACACTGAAGCTTTCTTT. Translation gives CASSGGRANTEAFF.

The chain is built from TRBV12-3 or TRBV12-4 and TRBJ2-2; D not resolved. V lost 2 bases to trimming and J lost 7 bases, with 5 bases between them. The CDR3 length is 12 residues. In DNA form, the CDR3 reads TGTGCCAGCAGTTTAAAAATCGGGGAGCTGTTTTTT. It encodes CASSLKIGELFF.

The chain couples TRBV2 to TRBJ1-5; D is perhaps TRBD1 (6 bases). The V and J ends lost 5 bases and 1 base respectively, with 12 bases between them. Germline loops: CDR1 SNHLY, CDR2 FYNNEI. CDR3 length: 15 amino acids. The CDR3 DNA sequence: TGTGCCAGCAGTTTACAGGGAAGGAGCAATCAGCCCCAGCATTTT. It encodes CASSLQGRSNQPQHF.

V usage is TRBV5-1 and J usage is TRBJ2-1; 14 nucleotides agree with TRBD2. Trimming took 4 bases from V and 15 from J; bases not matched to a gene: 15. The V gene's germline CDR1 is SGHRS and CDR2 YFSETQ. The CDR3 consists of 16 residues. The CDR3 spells CASSPEAGLAGGEWFF. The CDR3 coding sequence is TGCGCCAGCAGCCCGGAGGCTGGACTAGCGGGGGGTGAGTGGTTCTTC.

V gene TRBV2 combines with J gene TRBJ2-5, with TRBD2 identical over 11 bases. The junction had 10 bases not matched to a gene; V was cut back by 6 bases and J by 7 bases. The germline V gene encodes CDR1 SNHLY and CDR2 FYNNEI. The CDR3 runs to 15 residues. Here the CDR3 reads CASRPFSGGGATQYF. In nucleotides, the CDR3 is TGTGCCAGCAGACCTTTTAGCGGGGGGGGTGCGACCCAGTACTTC.

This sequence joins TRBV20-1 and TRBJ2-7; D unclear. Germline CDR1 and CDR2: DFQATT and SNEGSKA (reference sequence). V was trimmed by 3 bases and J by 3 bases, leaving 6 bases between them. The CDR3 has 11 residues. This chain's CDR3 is CSASELYEQYF. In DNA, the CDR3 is TGCAGTGCTAGTGAACTCTACGAGCAGTACTTC.

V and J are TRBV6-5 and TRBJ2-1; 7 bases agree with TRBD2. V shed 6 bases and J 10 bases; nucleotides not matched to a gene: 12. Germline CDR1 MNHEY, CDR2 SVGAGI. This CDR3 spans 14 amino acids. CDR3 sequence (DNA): TGTGCCAGCAGCGGGACTACCTCCCTACGGGAGCAGTTCTTC. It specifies CASSGTTSLREQFF.

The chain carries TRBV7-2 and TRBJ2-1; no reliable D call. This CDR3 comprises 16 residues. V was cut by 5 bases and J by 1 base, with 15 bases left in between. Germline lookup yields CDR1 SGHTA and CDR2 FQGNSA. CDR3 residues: CASSLTGPRSYNEQFF. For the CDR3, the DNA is TGTGCCAGCAGCCTGACTGGACCACGATCCTACAATGAGCAGTTCTTC.

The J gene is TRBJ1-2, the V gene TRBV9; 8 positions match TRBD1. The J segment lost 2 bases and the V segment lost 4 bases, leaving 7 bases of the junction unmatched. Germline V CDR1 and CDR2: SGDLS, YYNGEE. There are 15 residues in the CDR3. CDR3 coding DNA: TGTGCCAGCAGCCAAGGACAGGGTGCGAACTATGGCTACACCTTC. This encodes CASSQGQGANYGYTF.

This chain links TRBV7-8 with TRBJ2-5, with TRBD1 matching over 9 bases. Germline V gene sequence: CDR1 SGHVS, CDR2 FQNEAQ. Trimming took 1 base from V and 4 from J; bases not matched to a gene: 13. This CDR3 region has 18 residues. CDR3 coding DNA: TGTGCCAGCAGCTTAGTCTCGACCGGGACAGGGCGTGGAGAGACCCAGTACTTC. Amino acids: CASSLVSTGTGRGETQYF.

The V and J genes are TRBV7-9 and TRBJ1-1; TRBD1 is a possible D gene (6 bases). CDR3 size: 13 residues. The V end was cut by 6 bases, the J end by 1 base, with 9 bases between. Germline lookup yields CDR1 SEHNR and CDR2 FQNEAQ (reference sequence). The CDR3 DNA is TGTGCCAGCAGTCGACAGGAGAACACTGAAGCTTTCTTT. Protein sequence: CASSRQENTEAFF. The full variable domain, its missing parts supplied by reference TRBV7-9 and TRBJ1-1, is DTGVSQNPRHKITKRGQNVTFRCDPISEHNRLYWYRQTLGQGPEFLTYFQNEAQLEKSRLLSDRFSAERPKGSFSTLEIQRTEQGDSAMYLCASSRQENTEAFFGQGTRLTVV.

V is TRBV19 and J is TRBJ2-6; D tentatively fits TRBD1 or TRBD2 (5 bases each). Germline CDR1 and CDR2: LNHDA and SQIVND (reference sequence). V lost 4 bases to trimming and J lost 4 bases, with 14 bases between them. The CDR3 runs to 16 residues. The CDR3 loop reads CASSTGPPRGANVLTF. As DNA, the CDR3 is TGTGCCAGTAGTACGGGACCACCGCGGGGGGCCAACGTCCTGACTTTC. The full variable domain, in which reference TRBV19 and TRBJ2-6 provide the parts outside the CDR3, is DGGITQSPKYLFRKEGQNVTLSCEQNLNHDAMYWYRQDPGQGLRLIYYSQIVNDFQKGDIAEGYSVSREKKESFPLTVTSAQKNPTAFYLCASSTGPPRGANVLTFGAGSRLTVL.

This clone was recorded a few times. The CDR3 nucleotides are TGCGCCAGCAGCTTGACATACCAAGAGACCCAGTACTTC. This codes for CASSLTYQETQYF. The genes are TRBV5-1 and TRBJ2-5; D gene unclear. The CDR3 covers 13 residues. With 1 base removed from V and 0 bases from J, the gap between germline ends came to 4 bases. Germline V gives CDR1 SGHRS, CDR2 YFSETQ.

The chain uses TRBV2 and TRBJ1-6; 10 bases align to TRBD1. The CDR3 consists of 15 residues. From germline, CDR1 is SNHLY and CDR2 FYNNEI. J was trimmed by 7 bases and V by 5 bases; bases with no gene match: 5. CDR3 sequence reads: CASSSLGQGNSPLHF. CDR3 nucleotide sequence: TGTGCCAGCAGTTCGCTGGGACAGGGGAATTCACCCCTCCACTTT.

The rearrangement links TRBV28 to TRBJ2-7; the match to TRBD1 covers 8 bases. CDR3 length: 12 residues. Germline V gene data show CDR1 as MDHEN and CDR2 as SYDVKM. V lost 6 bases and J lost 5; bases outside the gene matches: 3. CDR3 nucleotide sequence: TGTGCCAGCAGATCGACAGGGGACGAGCAGTACTTC. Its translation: CASRSTGDEQYF. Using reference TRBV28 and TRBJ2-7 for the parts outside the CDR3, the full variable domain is DVKVTQSSRYLVKRTGEKVFLECVQDMDHENMFWYRQDPGLGLRLIYFSYDVKMKEKGDIPEGYSVSREKKERFSLILESASTNQTSMYLCASRSTGDEQYFGPGTRLTVT.

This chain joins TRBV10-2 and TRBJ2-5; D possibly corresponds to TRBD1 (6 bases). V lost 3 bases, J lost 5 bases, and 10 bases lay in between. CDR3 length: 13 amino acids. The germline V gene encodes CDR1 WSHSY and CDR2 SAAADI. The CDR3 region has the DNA TGCGCCAGCAGTGAACAGGGTGGGGAGACCCAGTACTTC. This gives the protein CASSEQGGETQYF.

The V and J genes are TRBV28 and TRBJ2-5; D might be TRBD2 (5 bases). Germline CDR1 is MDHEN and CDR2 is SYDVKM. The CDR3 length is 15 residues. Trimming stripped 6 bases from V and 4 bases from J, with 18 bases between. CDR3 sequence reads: CASSFVLRGRETQYF. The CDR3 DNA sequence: TGTGCCAGCAGCTTCGTCTTGAGAGGGCGAGAGACCCAGTACTTC.

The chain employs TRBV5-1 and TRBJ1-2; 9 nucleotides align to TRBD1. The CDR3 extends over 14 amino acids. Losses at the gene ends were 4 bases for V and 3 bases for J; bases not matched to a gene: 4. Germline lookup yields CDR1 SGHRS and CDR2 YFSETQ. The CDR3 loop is CASSEQGADYGYTF. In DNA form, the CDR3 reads TGCGCCAGCAGCGAACAGGGGGCTGACTATGGCTACACCTTC.

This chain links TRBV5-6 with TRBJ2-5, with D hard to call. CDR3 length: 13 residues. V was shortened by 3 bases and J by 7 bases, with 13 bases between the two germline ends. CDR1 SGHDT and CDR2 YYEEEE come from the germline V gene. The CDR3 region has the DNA TGTGCCAGCAGCTCTGACCCCGGCGGGACCCAGTACTTC. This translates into CASSSDPGGTQYF.

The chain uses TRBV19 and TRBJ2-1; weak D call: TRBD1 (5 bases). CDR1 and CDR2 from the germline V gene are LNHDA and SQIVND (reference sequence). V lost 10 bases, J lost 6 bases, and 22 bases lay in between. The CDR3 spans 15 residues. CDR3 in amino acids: CATRRVGLNGNEQFF. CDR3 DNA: TGTGCCACACGCAGGGTCGGGCTAAACGGCAATGAGCAGTTCTTC.